The clone carrying this T cell receptor beta chain came up a few times. Its antigen remains unknown. The data are from a study of cytomegalovirus exposure and HLA in healthy donors. The PCR made use of 60 Vbeta and 13 Jbeta primers. In the authors' workflow: As a later analysis found, there were tens of millions of unique TCR beta chains, of which about 10 million were shared. Generated by immunoSEQ multiplex PCR, the TCRdb table keeps only in-frame clones and is missing some. V and J calls and clone size are as listed in that table; D and trimming were resolved from the DNA. The repertoire has some 250,000 clones, approximately 82% of them found once; the top ten carry approximately 8.4%. The study, taken as a whole, reports: A few chains linked to CMV were shown in vitro to be specific for CMV antigens.

CDR1 and CDR2 (germline): LGHNT, FRNRAP. The CDR3 has 16 residues. The V segment lost 1 base and the J segment 4 bases; nucleotides outside the gene matches: 9. This sequence joins TRBV12-5 and TRBJ1-2; 7 positions match TRBD1. Sequenced material: PBMCs. The TCR was taken from a woman aged 60-75 years in good health and CMV-seropositive. CDR3 sequence: CASGLAPGGGLYGYTF. The CDR3 nucleotides are TGTGCTAGTGGTTTGGCCCCAGGGGGAGGCCTCTATGGCTACACCTTC.